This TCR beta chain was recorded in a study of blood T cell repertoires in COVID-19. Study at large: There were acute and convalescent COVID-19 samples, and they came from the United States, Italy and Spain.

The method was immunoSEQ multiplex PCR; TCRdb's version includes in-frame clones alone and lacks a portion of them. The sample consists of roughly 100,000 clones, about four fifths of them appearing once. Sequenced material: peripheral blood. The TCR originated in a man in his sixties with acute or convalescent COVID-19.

The CDR3 sequence: CASRGGPTGELFF. CDR3 nucleotides: TGCGCCAGCAGAGGGGGACCCACCGGGGAGCTGTTTTTT. The chain combines TRBV10-1 with TRBJ2-2, with D perhaps TRBD1 (6 bases). CDR3 size: 13 residues. Looked up from germline, CDR1 is WNHNN and CDR2 is SYGVQD (reference sequence). Trimming shortened V by 6 bases and J by 4 bases, and 9 bases separated the two germline ends.